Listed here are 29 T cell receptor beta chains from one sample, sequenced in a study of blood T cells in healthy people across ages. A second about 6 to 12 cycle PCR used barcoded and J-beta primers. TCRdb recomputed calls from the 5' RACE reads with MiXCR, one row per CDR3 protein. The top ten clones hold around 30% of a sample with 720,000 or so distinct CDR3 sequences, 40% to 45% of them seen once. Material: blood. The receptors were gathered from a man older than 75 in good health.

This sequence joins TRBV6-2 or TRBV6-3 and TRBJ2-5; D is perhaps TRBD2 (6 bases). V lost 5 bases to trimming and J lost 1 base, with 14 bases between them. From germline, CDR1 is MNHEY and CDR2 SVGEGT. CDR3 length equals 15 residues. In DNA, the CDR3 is TGTGCCAGCAGTGACACCCCGGGAGCCCAAGAGACCCAGTACTTC. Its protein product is CASSDTPGAQETQYF.

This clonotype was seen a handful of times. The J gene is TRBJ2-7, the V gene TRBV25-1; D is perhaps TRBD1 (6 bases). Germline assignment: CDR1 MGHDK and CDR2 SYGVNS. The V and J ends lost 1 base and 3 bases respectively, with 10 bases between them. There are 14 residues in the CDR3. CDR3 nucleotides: TGTGCCAGCAGTGAATCGGGACACCACTACGAGCAGTACTTC. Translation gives CASSESGHHYEQYF.

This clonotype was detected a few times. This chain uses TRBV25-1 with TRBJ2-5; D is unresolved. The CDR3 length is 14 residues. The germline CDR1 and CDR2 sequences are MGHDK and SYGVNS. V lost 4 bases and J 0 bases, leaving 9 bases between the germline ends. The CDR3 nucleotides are TGTGCCAGCAGTGTCTTTAGCAACCAAGAGACCCAGTACTTC. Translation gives CASSVFSNQETQYF.

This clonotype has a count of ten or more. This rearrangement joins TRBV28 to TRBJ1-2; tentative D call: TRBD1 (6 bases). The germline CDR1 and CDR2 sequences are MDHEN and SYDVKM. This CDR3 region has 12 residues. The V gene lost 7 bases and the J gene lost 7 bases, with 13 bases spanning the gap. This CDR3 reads CASKRGGGGYTF. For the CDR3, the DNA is TGTGCCAGCAAACGAGGGGGAGGTGGCTACACCTTC.

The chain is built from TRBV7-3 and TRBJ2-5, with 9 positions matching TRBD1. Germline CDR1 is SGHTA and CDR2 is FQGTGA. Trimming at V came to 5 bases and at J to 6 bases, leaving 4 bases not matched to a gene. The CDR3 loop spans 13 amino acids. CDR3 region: CASSLDRGKTQYF. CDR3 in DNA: TGTGCCAGCAGCCTTGACAGGGGGAAGACCCAGTACTTC.

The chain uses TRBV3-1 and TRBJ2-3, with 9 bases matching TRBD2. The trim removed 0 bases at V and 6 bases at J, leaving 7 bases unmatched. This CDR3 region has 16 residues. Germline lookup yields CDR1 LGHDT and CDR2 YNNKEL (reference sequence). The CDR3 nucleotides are TGTGCCAGCAGCCAAGATGCAGCGGGGGGAGGGGATACGCAGTATTTT. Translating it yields CASSQDAAGGGDTQYF.

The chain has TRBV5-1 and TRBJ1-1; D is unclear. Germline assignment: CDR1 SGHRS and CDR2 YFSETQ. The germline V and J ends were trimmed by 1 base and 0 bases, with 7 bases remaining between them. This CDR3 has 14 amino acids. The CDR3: CASSLMGVNTEAFF. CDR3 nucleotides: TGCGCCAGCAGCTTGATGGGTGTGAACACTGAAGCTTTCTTT.

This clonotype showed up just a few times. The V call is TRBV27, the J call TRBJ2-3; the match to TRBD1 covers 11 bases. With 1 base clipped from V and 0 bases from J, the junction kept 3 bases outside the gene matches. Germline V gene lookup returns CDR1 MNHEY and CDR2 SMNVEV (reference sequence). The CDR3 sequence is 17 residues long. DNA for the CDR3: TGTGCCAGCAGTTTATTAGGGACAGGGGGAAGCACAGATACGCAGTATTTT. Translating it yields CASSLLGTGGSTDTQYF.

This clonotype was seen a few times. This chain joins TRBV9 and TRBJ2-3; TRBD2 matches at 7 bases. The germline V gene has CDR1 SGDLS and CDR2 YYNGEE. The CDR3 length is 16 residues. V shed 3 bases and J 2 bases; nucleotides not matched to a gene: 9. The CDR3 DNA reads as TGTGCCAGCAGCGAAAATGGGCTAGCGGTCACAGATACGCAGTATTTT. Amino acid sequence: CASSENGLAVTDTQYF.

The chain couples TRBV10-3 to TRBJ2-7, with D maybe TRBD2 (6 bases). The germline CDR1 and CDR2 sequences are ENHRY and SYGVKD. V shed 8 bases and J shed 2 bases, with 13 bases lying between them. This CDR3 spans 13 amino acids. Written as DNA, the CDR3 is TGTGCCATCGGTCCGGCGGGGCCCTACGAGCAGTACTTC. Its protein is CAIGPAGPYEQYF.

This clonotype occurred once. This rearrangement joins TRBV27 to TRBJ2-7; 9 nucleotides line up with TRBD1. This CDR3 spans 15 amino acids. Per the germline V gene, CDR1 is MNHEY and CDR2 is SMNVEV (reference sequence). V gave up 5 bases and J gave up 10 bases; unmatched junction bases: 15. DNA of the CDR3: TGTGCCAGCAGTACTACAGGGGGCGGCTCGGAGCCCCAGTACTTC. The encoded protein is CASSTTGGGSEPQYF.

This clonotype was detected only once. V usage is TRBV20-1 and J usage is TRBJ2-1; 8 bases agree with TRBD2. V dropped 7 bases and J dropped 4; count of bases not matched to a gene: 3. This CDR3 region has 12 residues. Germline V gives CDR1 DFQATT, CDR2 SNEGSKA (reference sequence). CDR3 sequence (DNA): TGCAGTGGAGTAGCGGGGTACAATGAGCAGTTCTTC. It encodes CSGVAGYNEQFF.

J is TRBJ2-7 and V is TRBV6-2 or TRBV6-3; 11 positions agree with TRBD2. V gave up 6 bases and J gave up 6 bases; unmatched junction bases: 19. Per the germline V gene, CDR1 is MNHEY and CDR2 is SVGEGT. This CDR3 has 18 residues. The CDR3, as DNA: TGTGCCAGCAGCACGAACCCCCCGACTAGCGGGATCCCCCGCGAGCAGTACTTC. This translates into CASSTNPPTSGIPREQYF.

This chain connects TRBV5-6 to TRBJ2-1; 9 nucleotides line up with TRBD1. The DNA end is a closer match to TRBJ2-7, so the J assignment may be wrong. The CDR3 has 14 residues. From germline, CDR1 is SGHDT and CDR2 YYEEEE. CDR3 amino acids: CASSPWTGENEQYF. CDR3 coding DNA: TGTGCCAGCAGCCCGTGGACAGGGGAAAATGAGCAGTACTTC.

DNA of the CDR3: TGCGCCAGCAGCCCTCGTGTTCAGGGGAACACTGAAGCTTTCTTT. This encodes CASSPRVQGNTEAFF. This chain uses TRBV4-3 with TRBJ1-1; D might be TRBD1 (5 bases). This CDR3 contains 15 residues. Germline V gene lookup returns CDR1 LGHNA and CDR2 YSLEER. Trimming removed 4 bases from V and 1 base from J, with 13 bases in between.

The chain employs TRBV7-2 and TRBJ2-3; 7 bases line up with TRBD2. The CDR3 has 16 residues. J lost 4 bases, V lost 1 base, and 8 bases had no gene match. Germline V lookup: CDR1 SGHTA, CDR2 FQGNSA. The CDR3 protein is CASSLDAGVVADTQYF. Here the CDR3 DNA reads TGTGCCAGCAGCTTAGACGCGGGAGTCGTGGCAGATACGCAGTATTTT. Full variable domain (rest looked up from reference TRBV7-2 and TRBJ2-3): GAGVSQSPSNKVTEKGKDVELRCDPISGHTALYWYRQSLGQGLEFLIYFQGNSAPDKSGLPSDRFSAERTGGSVSTLTIQRTQQEDSAVYLCASSLDAGVVADTQYFGPGTRLTVL.

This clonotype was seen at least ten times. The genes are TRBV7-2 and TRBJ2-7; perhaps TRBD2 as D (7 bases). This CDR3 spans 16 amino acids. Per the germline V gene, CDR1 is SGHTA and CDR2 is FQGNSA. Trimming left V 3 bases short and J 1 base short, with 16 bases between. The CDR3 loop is CASSFPSGTSSYEQYF. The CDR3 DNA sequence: TGTGCCAGCAGCTTCCCCAGCGGGACATCTTCCTACGAGCAGTACTTC. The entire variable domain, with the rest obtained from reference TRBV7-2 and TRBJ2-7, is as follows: GAGVSQSPSNKVTEKGKDVELRCDPISGHTALYWYRQSLGQGLEFLIYFQGNSAPDKSGLPSDRFSAERTGGSVSTLTIQRTQQEDSAVYLCASSFPSGTSSYEQYFGPGTRLTVT.

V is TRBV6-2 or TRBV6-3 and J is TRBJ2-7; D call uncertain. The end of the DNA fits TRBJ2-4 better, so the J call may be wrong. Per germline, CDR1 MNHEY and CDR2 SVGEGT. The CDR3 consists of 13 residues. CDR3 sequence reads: CASNQGTKNIQYF. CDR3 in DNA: TGTGCCAGCAATCAAGGGACCAAAAACATTCAGTACTTC.

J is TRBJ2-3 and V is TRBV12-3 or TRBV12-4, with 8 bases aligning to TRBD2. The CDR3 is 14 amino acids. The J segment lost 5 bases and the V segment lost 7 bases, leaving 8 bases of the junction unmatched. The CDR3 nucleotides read TGTGCCAGCAAACAAGCGGGAGTTAGAGATACGCAGTATTTT. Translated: CASKQAGVRDTQYF.

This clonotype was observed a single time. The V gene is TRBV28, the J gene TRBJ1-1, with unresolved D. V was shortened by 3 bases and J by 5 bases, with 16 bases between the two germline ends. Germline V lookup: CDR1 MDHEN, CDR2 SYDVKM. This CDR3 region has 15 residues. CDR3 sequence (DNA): TGTGCCAGCAGTTTGGATGAGGTAGGGAGGACTGAAGCTTTCTTT. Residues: CASSLDEVGRTEAFF. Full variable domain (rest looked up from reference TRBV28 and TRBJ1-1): DVKVTQSSRYLVKRTGEKVFLECVQDMDHENMFWYRQDPGLGLRLIYFSYDVKMKEKGDIPEGYSVSREKKERFSLILESASTNQTSMYLCASSLDEVGRTEAFFGQGTRLTVV.

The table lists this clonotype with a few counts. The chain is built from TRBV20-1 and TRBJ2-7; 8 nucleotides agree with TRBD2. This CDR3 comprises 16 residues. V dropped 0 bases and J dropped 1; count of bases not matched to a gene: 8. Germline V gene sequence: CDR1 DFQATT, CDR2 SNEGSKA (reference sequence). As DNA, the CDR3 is TGCAGTGCTAGAGATCCCACTAGCGGCAGATCCTACGAGCAGTACTTC. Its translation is CSARDPTSGRSYEQYF.

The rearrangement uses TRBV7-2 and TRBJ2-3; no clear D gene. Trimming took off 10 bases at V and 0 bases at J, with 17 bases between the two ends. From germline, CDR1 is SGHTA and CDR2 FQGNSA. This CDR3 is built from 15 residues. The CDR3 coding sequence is TGTGCCAACGGGCCTCACCGCCAAAGCACAGATACGCAGTATTTT. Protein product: CANGPHRQSTDTQYF.

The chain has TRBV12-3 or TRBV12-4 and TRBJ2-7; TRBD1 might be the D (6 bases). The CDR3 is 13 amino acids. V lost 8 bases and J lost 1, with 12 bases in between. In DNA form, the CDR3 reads TGTGCCAGCCGAGGCAGGGGTTCCTACGAGCAGTACTTC. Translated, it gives CASRGRGSYEQYF.

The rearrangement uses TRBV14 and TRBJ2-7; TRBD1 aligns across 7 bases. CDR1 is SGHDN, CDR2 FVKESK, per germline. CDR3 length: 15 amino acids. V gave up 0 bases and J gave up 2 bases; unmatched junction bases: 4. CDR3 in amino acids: CASSQEGTDPYEQYF. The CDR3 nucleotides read TGTGCCAGCAGCCAAGAGGGGACAGATCCCTACGAGCAGTACTTC.

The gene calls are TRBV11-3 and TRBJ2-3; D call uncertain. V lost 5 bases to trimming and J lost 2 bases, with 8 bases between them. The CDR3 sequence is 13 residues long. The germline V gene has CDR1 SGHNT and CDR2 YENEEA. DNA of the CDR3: TGTGCCAGCAGCCCAAGGTACACAGATACGCAGTATTTT. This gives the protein CASSPRYTDTQYF.

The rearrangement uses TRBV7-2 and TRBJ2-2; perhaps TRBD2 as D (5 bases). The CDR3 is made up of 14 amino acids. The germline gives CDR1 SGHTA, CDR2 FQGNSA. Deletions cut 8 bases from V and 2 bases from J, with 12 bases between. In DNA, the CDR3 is TGTGCCAGCGGTGAGGGTCGTAACACCGGGGAGCTGTTTTTT. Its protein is CASGEGRNTGELFF.

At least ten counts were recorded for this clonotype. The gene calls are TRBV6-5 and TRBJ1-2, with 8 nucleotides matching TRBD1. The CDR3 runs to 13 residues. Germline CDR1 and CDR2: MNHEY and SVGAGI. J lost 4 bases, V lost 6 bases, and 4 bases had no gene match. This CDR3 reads CASSRDRGYGYTF. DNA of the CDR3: TGTGCCAGCAGCCGCGACAGGGGCTATGGCTACACCTTC.

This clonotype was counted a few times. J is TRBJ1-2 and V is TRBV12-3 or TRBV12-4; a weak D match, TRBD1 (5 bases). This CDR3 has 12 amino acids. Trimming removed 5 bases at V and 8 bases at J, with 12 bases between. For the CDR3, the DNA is TGTGCCAGCAGTACACGGAGGGGCGGCTACACCTTC. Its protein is CASSTRRGGYTF.

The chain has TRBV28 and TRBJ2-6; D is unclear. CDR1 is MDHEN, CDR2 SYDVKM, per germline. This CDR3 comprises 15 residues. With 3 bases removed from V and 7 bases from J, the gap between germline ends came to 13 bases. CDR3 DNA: TGTGCCAGCAGTTTGCCCCTAAAGTTAGCCAACGTCCTGACTTTC. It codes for CASSLPLKLANVLTF.